The subject of this entry is one T cell receptor beta chain. Its target is unknown. The CDR3 has 14 amino acids. Trimming stripped 3 bases from V and 7 bases from J, with 11 bases between. The V gene's germline CDR1 is SGDLS and CDR2 YYNGEE. This entry is derived from a study of cytomegalovirus exposure and HLA in healthy donors. General observations from the study: Analyses of presence and absence presupposed an approximately uniform sequencing depth across donors. Earlier analysis found most TCR beta V segments productive about 87% or about 30% of the time. Researchers left out some V segments, among them TRBV6-2 and TRBV6-3, as indistinguishable. Immune exposure information comprised only CMV serostatus.

The primer mix had 60 Vbeta and 13 Jbeta primers. Profiling relied on immunoSEQ multiplex PCR, and the TCRdb table lists in-frame clones only, not all of them. The sample yields 160,000 or so clones, over 80% seen once. The chain employs TRBV9 and TRBJ1-6; D might be TRBD1 (5 bases). This TCR was sampled from a woman aged 18-29 years in good health and CMV-seronegative. The source material was PBMCs. The CDR3 DNA is TGTGCCAGCAGCGACAGGTTCGGAAATTCACCCCTCCACTTT. It is translated as CASSDRFGNSPLHF. The full variable domain, with the rest looked up from reference TRBV9 and TRBJ1-6, is DSGVTQTPKHLITATGQRVTLRCSPRSGDLSVYWYQQSLDQGLQFLIQYYNGEERAKGNILERFSAQQFPDLHSELNLSSLELGDSALYFCASSDRFGNSPLHFGNGTRLTVT.